The clone carrying this T cell receptor (beta chain) was detected only a few times. Its antigen is undetermined. Expressed TCRB transcripts were sequenced because the isolated RNA had all been reverse transcribed beforehand. Measured with immunoSEQ multiplex PCR; TCRdb has only the in-frame clones, and not every one. The sample consists of 130,000 to 150,000 clones, more than 9% of them appearing once. Trimming took off 5 bases at V and 5 bases at J, with 16 bases between the two ends. Germline CDR1 reads MDHEN; CDR2 reads SYDVKM. This CDR3 is 15 amino acids long. The data were obtained in a study of beta chain features in type 1 diabetes. Study-level findings and limits: Across patients, naive, central memory and Treg TCRB repertoires exhibited apparently greater similarity than was observed across healthy donors.

The TCR originated in a man in his late teens or twenties in good health. The V gene is TRBV28, the J gene TRBJ2-1; perhaps TRBD2 as D (6 bases). The sample comprised naive CD4+ T cells from blood. The CDR3 DNA reads TGTGCCAGCAGTCTGACCGGAGGGCTCCACAATGAGCAGTTCTTC. The encoded protein is CASSLTGGLHNEQFF. Using reference TRBV28 and TRBJ2-1 for the parts outside the CDR3, the full variable domain is DVKVTQSSRYLVKRTGEKVFLECVQDMDHENMFWYRQDPGLGLRLIYFSYDVKMKEKGDIPEGYSVSREKKERFSLILESASTNQTSMYLCASSLTGGLHNEQFFGPGTRLTVL.